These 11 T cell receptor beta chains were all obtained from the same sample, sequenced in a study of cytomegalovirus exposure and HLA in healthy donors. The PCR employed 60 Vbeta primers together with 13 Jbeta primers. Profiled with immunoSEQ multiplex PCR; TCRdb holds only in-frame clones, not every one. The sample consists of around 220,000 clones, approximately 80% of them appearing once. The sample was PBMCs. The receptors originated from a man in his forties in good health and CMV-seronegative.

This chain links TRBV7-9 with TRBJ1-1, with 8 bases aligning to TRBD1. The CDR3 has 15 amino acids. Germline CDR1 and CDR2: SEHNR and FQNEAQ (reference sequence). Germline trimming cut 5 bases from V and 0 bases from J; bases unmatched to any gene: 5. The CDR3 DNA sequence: TGTGCCAGCAGCCATCGACAGGGGATGAACACTGAAGCTTTCTTT. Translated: CASSHRQGMNTEAFF.

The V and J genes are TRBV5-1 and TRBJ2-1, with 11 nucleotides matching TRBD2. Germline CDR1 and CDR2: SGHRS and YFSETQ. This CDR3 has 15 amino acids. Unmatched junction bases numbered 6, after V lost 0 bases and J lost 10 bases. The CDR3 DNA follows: TGCGCCAGCAGCTTGGAACTAGCGGGAGAGGGAGAGCAGTTCTTC. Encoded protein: CASSLELAGEGEQFF.

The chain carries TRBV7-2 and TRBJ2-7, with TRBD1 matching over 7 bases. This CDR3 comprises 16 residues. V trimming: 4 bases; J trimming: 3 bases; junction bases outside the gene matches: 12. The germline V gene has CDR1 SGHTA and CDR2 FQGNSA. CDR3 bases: TGTGCCAGCAGCTCTAACCCCCCGGGACAGATCTACGAGCAGTACTTC. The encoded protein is CASSSNPPGQIYEQYF.

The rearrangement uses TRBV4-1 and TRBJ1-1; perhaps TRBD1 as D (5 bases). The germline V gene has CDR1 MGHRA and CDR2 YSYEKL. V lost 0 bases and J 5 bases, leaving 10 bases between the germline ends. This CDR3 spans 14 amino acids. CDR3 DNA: TGCGCCAGCAGCCAAGATTCTGGGGCTACTGAAGCTTTCTTT. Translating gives CASSQDSGATEAFF.

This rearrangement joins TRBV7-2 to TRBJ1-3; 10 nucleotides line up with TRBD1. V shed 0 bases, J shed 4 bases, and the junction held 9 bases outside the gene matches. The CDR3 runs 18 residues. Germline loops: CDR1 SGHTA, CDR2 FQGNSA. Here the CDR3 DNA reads TGTGCCAGCAGCTTAGCAGGACAGGGGGTAATGTCCGGAAACACCATATATTTT. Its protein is CASSLAGQGVMSGNTIYF.

Written as DNA, the CDR3 is TGCGCCAGCAGCTCGGTAGGACAGCAAGAGACCCAGTACTTC. Translation: CASSSVGQQETQYF. The chain recombines TRBV5-1 with TRBJ2-5; D might be TRBD1 (6 bases). V lost 3 bases to trimming and J lost 2 bases, with 11 bases between them. The CDR3 has 14 amino acids. Germline CDR1 reads SGHRS; CDR2 reads YFSETQ.

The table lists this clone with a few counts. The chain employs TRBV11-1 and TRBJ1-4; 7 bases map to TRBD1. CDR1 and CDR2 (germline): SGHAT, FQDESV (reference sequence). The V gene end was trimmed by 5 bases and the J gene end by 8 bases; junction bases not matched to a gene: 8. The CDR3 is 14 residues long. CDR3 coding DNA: TGTGCCAGCAGCCCCAGCCAGGGGGGCGAAAAACTGTTTTTT. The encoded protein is CASSPSQGGEKLFF.

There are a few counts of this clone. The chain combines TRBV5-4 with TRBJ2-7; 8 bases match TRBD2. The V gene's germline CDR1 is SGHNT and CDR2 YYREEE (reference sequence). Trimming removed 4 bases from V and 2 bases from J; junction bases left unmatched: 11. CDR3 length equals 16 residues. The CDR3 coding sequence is TGTGCCAGCAGCCCGGGGGGTAGCGGGACGCCCTACGAGCAGTACTTC. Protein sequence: CASSPGGSGTPYEQYF. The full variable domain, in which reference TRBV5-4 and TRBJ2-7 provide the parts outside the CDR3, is ETGVTQSPTHLIKTRGQQVTLRCSSQSGHNTVSWYQQALGQGPQFIFQYYREEENGRGNFPPRFSGLQFPNYSSELNVNALELDDSALYLCASSPGGSGTPYEQYFGPGTRLTVT.

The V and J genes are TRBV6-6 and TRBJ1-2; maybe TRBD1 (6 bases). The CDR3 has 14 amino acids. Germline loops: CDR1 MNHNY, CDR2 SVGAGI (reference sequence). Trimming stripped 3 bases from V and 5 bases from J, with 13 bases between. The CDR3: CASSYSRQAYGYTF. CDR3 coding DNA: TGTGCCAGCAGTTATTCTAGACAGGCGTATGGCTACACCTTC.

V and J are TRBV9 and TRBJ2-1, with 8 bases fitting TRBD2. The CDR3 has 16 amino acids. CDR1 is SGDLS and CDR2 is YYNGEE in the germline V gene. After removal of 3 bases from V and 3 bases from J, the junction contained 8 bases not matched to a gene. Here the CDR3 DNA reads TGTGCCAGCAGCGCCGAGCCCGGGGGGGTCTACAATGAGCAGTTCTTC. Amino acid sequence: CASSAEPGGVYNEQFF.

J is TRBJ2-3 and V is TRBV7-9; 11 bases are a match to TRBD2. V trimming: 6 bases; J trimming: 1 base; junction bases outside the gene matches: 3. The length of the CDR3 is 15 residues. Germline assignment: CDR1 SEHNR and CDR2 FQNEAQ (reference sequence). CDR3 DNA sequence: TGTGCCAGCAGACGGACTAGCGGGCGCACAGATACGCAGTATTTT. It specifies CASRRTSGRTDTQYF.